This record looks at one TCR beta chain sequence and its context. Ranging in age from about 6 to 90, the donors were healthy Caucasian individuals from Russia. Total RNA, at least 5 micrograms per sample, was extracted from PBMCs. This sample was taken from a study of blood T cells in healthy people across ages. This CDR3 has 13 amino acids. Between the trimmed V and J ends, which lost 5 bases and 6 bases, there was a span of 16 bases. Germline values: CDR1 SQVTM, CDR2 ANQGSEA. PCR was performed a second time for roughly 7 to 11 cycles using a sample-barcoded 5' primer and a J-beta primer mix. The authors tagged each cDNA molecule using a template-switch adaptor with 12 random nucleotides. One entry per CDR3 protein, called by TCRdb with MiXCR from the 5' RACE reads. The repertoire holds about 730,000 distinct CDR3 sequences, with roughly 44% as singletons.

J is TRBJ1-2 and V is TRBV29-1; D is possibly TRBD1 (5 bases). The sequencing input was blood. The sequence derives from a woman aged 55-70 years in good health. This CDR3 is CSVRTPREDGYTF. CDR3 nucleotide sequence: TGCAGCGTTCGCACCCCCAGGGAGGATGGCTACACCTTC.